This paragraph covers one T cell receptor (beta chain) sequence. The antigen is unknown. This entry comes from a study of vaccination effects on CD4 cells after COVID-19. The assay was immunoSEQ multiplex PCR, and TCRdb's table has in-frame clones only and misses some. In the table there are roughly 71,000 clones, roughly four fifths of which are singletons. Expansion with viral peptide pools was applied to antigen-specific CD4+ T cells by the ViraFEST assay prior to sequencing. Subsequent to a culture period of roughly 11 days, CD4+ T cells were isolated. It was two doses of either the BNT162b2 or mRNA-1273 vaccine that participants received. Sample: CD4+ T cells from PBMCs cultured with HCoV-229E spike peptides, taken after COVID-19 vaccination. This clonotype was sampled from a human donor who received a COVID-19 vaccine.

This CDR3 reads CASSLQETQYF. The CDR3 DNA sequence: TGCGCCAGCAGCTTACAGGAGACCCAGTACTTC. This chain links TRBV5-1 with TRBJ2-5; D gene ambiguous. Trimming left V 2 bases short and J 5 bases short, with 4 bases between. This CDR3 spans 11 amino acids. Germline lookup yields CDR1 SGHRS and CDR2 YFSETQ.